The 20 T cell receptor beta chains given below trace back to one sample, sequenced in a study of beta chain features in type 1 diabetes. Study-level results: People with Type 1 diabetes carried modestly yet significantly shorter TCRB CDR3s in all four CD4+ subsets.

Expressed TCRB transcripts got sequenced, as all isolated RNA was reverse transcribed. Using immunoSEQ multiplex PCR, the repertoire was profiled, and TCRdb retains in-frame clones only, with some absent. The table has hundreds of thousands of clones, about a tenth seen once. Which antigens these TCRs recognize remains unknown. Source material: naive CD4+ T cells from blood. The source of these receptors is a man aged 25-45 years with type 1 diabetes.

This clone occurred a few times. The V and J genes are TRBV2 and TRBJ1-4, with D maybe TRBD1 (5 bases). V gave up 3 bases and J gave up 11 bases, with 10 bases separating them. This CDR3 region has 12 residues. The V gene's germline CDR1 is SNHLY and CDR2 FYNNEI. The CDR3 region has the DNA TGTGCCAGCAGTGACAGGGTCAGGAAACTGTTTTTT. Amino acid sequence: CASSDRVRKLFF.

This clone was detected once. The chain recombines TRBV18 with TRBJ1-1; the D is unclear. Germline values: CDR1 KGHSH, CDR2 LQKENI. Trimming pared 4 bases from V and 1 base from J, leaving 7 bases between. The CDR3 totals 13 residues. The CDR3 loop is CASSQDTNTEAFF. CDR3 nucleotide sequence: TGTGCCAGCTCACAAGACACGAACACTGAAGCTTTCTTT.

The chain carries TRBV19 and TRBJ2-7; tentative D call: TRBD1 (6 bases). This CDR3 has 13 residues. Germline values: CDR1 LNHDA, CDR2 SQIVND (reference sequence). V lost 2 bases, J lost 3 bases, and 8 bases lay in between. In DNA, the CDR3 is TGTGCCAGTAGTATAACACAGGGCTACGAGCAGTACTTC. It is translated as CASSITQGYEQYF.

This clone was recorded a few times. V gene TRBV5-1 combines with J gene TRBJ1-2; D is ambiguous. Trimming cost V 3 bases and J 10 bases, with 16 bases left between them. Germline V gene data show CDR1 as SGHRS and CDR2 as YFSETQ. The CDR3 length is 13 residues. CDR3 nucleotides: TGCGCCAGCAGCTCCCCCCCGTCCGGGGACTACACCTTC. It translates to CASSSPPSGDYTF.

The chain employs TRBV7-9 and TRBJ2-7; 7 bases line up with TRBD1. CDR1 SEHNR and CDR2 FQNEAQ come from the germline V gene (reference sequence). V was clipped by 1 base and J by 0 bases; unmatched bases: 0. This CDR3 contains 14 residues. The CDR3 nucleotides are TGTGCCAGCAGCTTAGACAGGGGCTCCTACGAGCAGTACTTC. Residues: CASSLDRGSYEQYF.

This clone appeared a few times. The V call is TRBV6-5, the J call TRBJ1-1, with 7 bases that match TRBD1. CDR3 size: 13 residues. J lost 3 bases, V lost 4 bases, and 2 bases had no gene match. In germline, CDR1 is MNHEY, CDR2 SVGAGI. CDR3 in amino acids: CASSLQGYTEAFF. For the CDR3, the DNA is TGTGCCAGCAGTTTACAGGGGTACACTGAAGCTTTCTTT.

This chain links TRBV5-6 with TRBJ2-7, with D possibly being TRBD2 (5 bases). The CDR3 totals 12 residues. V was shortened by 3 bases and J by 3 bases, with 7 bases between the two germline ends. Germline CDR1 reads SGHDT; CDR2 reads YYEEEE. DNA of the CDR3: TGTGCCAGCAGCTCGGGGATCTACGAGCAGTACTTC. It yields the protein CASSSGIYEQYF.

This clone was found a few times. Within the sample, other DNA sequences also encode this same CDR3. The J gene is TRBJ2-3, the V gene TRBV7-9; possible D gene TRBD1, 6 bases. V was pared by 5 bases and J by 1 base, with 7 bases between. Germline V gives CDR1 SEHNR, CDR2 FQNEAQ (reference sequence). The CDR3 has 13 amino acids. In DNA form, the CDR3 reads TGTGCCAGCAGCAGGACAGGCACAGATACGCAGTATTTT. Its protein is CASSRTGTDTQYF.

The chain joins TRBV28 to TRBJ1-5; D gene ambiguous. This CDR3 region has 15 residues. Germline CDR1 and CDR2: MDHEN and SYDVKM. V lost 6 bases and J 2 bases, leaving 14 bases between the germline ends. CDR3 DNA: TGTGCCAGCAGCCCGGCCCGGGTTGGCAATCAGCCCCAGCATTTT. Translated, it gives CASSPARVGNQPQHF.

This clone was picked up a small number of times. At the DNA level, this CDR3 is encoded by other sequences in the same sample as well. V gene TRBV9 combines with J gene TRBJ1-5; D remains ambiguous. Trimming took off 2 bases at V and 3 bases at J, with 9 bases between the two ends. Germline V gene sequence: CDR1 SGDLS, CDR2 YYNGEE. This CDR3 is built from 14 residues. The CDR3 protein is CASSVGSSNQPQHF. The CDR3 nucleotides are TGTGCCAGCAGCGTTGGGAGTTCCAATCAGCCCCAGCATTTT.

This clone was found a few times. This chain uses TRBV18 with TRBJ2-7; 14 bases are shared with TRBD2. CDR1 is KGHSH and CDR2 is LQKENI in the germline V gene. The CDR3 covers 17 residues. The V segment lost 1 base and the J segment 0 bases; nucleotides outside the gene matches: 2. DNA of the CDR3: TGTGCCAGCTCACCACGACTAGCGGGGGGGGCCTCCTACGAGCAGTACTTC. Amino acid sequence: CASSPRLAGGASYEQYF.

This clone came up a few times. A junction end diverges from the germline sequence, so it may reflect a read error. The chain uses TRBV5-4 and TRBJ2-1, with 7 bases identical to TRBD2. The CDR3 contains 15 residues. Germline V CDR1 and CDR2: SGHNT, YYREEE (reference sequence). Here the CDR3 reads CASRLGLTSWNEQFF. CDR3 DNA: TGTGCCAGCAGGTTGGGGCTGACTAGCTGGAATGAGCAGTTCTTC.

In DNA form, the CDR3 reads TGTGCCAGCAGTACCCGGACAGGGGGCTACGAGCAGTACTTC. This codes for CASSTRTGGYEQYF. The rearrangement uses TRBV6-6 and TRBJ2-7, with 10 bases identical to TRBD1. In germline, CDR1 is MNHNY, CDR2 SVGAGI (reference sequence). The CDR3 runs 14 residues. V shed 5 bases and J 3 bases; nucleotides not matched to a gene: 4.

The rearrangement links TRBV27 to TRBJ2-1, with TRBD1 as a possible D gene (6 bases). The CDR3 has 14 amino acids. CDR1 and CDR2 from the germline V gene are MNHEY and SMNVEV (reference sequence). With 4 bases removed from V and 9 bases from J, the gap between germline ends came to 16 bases. CDR3 in amino acids: CASSSDPRGSEQFF. Here the CDR3 DNA reads TGTGCCAGCAGTTCAGACCCCAGGGGCAGTGAGCAGTTCTTC.

This clone was seen only a few times. The V call is TRBV11-2, the J call TRBJ2-7; D is uncertain. The ends were cut back, 5 bases at V and 3 bases at J, with 11 bases in the middle. CDR1 SGHAT and CDR2 FQNNGV come from the germline V gene. The CDR3 is 13 residues long. CDR3 loop: CASSIRVYYEQYF. CDR3 sequence (DNA): TGTGCCAGCAGCATCCGGGTCTACTACGAGCAGTACTTC.

V and J are TRBV28 and TRBJ2-3; possibly TRBD2 for D (6 bases). This CDR3 has 15 amino acids. Germline assignment: CDR1 MDHEN and CDR2 SYDVKM. V was clipped by 6 bases and J by 2 bases, with 15 bases between them. The CDR3: CASSTGGSYTDTQYF. DNA for the CDR3: TGTGCCAGCAGCACCGGGGGTAGCTACACAGATACGCAGTATTTT.

This clone was seen only a few times. V and J are TRBV10-1 and TRBJ2-1; maybe TRBD2 (6 bases). This CDR3 has 16 residues. Trimming left V 0 bases short and J 2 bases short, with 11 bases between. In germline, CDR1 is WNHNN, CDR2 SYGVQD (reference sequence). The CDR3 region is CASSESAGPPYNEQFF. The CDR3 DNA sequence: TGCGCCAGCAGTGAGTCTGCGGGGCCCCCCTACAATGAGCAGTTCTTC.

This clone was observed a few times. V and J are TRBV7-2 and TRBJ1-1; no clear D. This CDR3 is 16 amino acids long. CDR1 is SGHTA, CDR2 FQGNSA, per germline. Trimming took off 1 base at V and 4 bases at J, with 16 bases between the two ends. CDR3 nucleotide sequence: TGTGCCAGCAGCTTAGTTGCCTCATCGAGGAGCACTGAAGCTTTCTTT. It specifies CASSLVASSRSTEAFF.

The chain links TRBV28 to TRBJ1-5, with no clear D. Germline CDR1 reads MDHEN; CDR2 reads SYDVKM. The CDR3 sequence is 12 residues long. V lost 7 bases and J lost 4, with 8 bases in between. The CDR3 region has the DNA TGTGCCAGCACGACGGGAAATCAGCCCCAGCATTTT. Protein product: CASTTGNQPQHF. The full variable domain, its missing parts supplied by reference TRBV28 and TRBJ1-5, is DVKVTQSSRYLVKRTGEKVFLECVQDMDHENMFWYRQDPGLGLRLIYFSYDVKMKEKGDIPEGYSVSREKKERFSLILESASTNQTSMYLCASTTGNQPQHFGDGTRLSIL.

This clone was found a few times. The chain couples TRBV5-1 to TRBJ2-3; 7 bases match TRBD2. CDR1 and CDR2 from the germline V gene are SGHRS and YFSETQ. V gave up 6 bases and J gave up 0 bases; unmatched junction bases: 10. The CDR3 contains 16 residues. The DNA for the CDR3 is TGCGCCAGCAAGGGGAGACCTAGCGGTAGCACAGATACGCAGTATTTT. Residues: CASKGRPSGSTDTQYF.